The clone carrying this T cell receptor beta chain has more than one count but fewer than ten. Its cognate antigen is unknown. J gave up 0 bases and V 0 bases, and 1 base lay outside the gene matches. The CDR3 sequence is 17 residues long. The germline CDR1 and CDR2 sequences are MNHEY and SVGEGT. For the second PCR, which ran for about 6 to 11 cycles, a sample-barcoded 5' primer and a J-beta primer mix were used. A single record per CDR3 protein comes from TCRdb applying MiXCR to the 5' RACE reads. The sample has 1.5 million to 2 million distinct CDR3 sequences, approximately 50% seen once. The data derive from a study of blood T cells in healthy people across ages. Study-wide results and caveats: A roughly linear age-dependent decrease characterized TCR beta diversity per million T cells.

Collection of 7.5 to 10 milliliters of peripheral blood was performed for each donor. This rearrangement joins TRBV6-2 or TRBV6-3 to TRBJ2-6, with 8 positions matching TRBD1. The sequenced sample was blood. This TCR came from a woman aged 40 to 50 in good health. The CDR3 sequence is CASSYSGQGSGANVLTF. Written as DNA, the CDR3 is TGTGCCAGCAGTTACTCAGGACAGGGCTCTGGGGCCAACGTCCTGACTTTC.